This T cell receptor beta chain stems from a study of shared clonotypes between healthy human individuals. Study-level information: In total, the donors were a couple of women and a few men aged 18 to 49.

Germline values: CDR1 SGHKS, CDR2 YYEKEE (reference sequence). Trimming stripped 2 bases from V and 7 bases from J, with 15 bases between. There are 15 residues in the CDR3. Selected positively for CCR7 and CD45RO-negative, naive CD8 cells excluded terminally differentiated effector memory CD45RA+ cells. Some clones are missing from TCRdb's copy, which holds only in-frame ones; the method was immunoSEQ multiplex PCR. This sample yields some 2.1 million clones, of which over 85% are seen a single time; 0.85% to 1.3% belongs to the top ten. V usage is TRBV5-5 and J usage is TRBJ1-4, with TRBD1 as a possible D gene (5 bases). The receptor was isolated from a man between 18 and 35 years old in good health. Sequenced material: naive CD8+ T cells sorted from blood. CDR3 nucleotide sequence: TGTGCCAGCAGCTTAGCGGGTTTGGACACTGAAAAACTGTTTTTT. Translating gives CASSLAGLDTEKLFF.